This T cell receptor beta chain was obtained from a study of human T cells and chemical hapten exposure. Study-wide points: TCRs above 1 in 1000 frequency did not change with DPC sensitization.

Points on this clonotype: The antigen is undetermined.

TCRdb recomputed calls from the RACE reads with MiXCR, one row per CDR3 protein. In the table there are 80,000 to 100,000 distinct CDR3 sequences, around 12% of which are singletons. V lost 4 bases to trimming and J lost 2 bases, with 6 bases between them. CDR3 size: 12 residues. CDR1 and CDR2 (germline): SQVTM, ANQGSEA. Time point denoted: patch test 1, 2 weeks after DPC sensitization. The treatment here: therapeutic diphenylcyclopropenone sensitization with weekly scalp DPC. V usage is TRBV29-1 and J usage is TRBJ2-1; no clear D. Sequencing was performed on whole blood, taken in connection with sensitization to the hapten diphenylcyclopropenone (DPC). The TCR sequence derives from a woman in her thirties or forties with alopecia areata. Some clones in this sample may be carry-over from other donors' samples. The CDR3 is CSVGGTYNEQFF. The CDR3 DNA is TGCAGCGTTGGAGGAACCTACAATGAGCAGTTCTTC.